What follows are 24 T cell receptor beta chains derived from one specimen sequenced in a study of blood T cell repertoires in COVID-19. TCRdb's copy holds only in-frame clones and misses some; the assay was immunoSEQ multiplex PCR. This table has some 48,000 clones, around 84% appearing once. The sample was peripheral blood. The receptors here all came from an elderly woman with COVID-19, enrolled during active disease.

DNA of the CDR3: TGTGCCATCAGTAATCAGGCAGAGAGGGGGAATTCACCCCTCCACTTT. Translating it yields CAISNQAERGNSPLHF. The chain joins TRBV10-3 to TRBJ1-6, with D possibly being TRBD1 (6 bases). The V and J ends lost 5 bases and 7 bases respectively, with 18 bases between them. The CDR3 is 16 amino acids. Germline-derived CDR1 and CDR2 are ENHRY and SYGVKD.

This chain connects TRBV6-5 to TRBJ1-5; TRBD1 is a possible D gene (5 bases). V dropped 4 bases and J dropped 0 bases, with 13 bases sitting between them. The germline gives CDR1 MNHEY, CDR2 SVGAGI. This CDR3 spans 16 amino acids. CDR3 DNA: TGTGCCAGCAGTTCCGGACACTTACTTAGCAATCAGCCCCAGCATTTT. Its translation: CASSSGHLLSNQPQHF.

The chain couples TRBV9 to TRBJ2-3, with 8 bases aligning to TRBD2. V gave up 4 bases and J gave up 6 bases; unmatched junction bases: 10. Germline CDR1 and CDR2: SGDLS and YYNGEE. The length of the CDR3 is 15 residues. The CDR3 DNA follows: TGTGCCAGCAGCCCCGGGCGGGGGGCATCGGATACGCAGTATTTT. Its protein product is CASSPGRGASDTQYF.

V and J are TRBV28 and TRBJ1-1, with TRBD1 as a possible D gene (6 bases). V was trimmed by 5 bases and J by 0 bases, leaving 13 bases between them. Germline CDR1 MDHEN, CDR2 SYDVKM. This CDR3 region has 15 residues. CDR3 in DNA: TGTGCCAGCAGTCCCTCGGGACACTTGAACACTGAAGCTTTCTTT. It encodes CASSPSGHLNTEAFF.

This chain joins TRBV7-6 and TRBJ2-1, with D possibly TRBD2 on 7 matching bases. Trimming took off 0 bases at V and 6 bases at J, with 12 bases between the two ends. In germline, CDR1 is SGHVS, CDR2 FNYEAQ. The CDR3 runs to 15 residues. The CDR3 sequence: CASSLAGGPGNEQFF. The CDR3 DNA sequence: TGTGCCAGCAGCTTAGCGGGGGGGCCAGGCAATGAGCAGTTCTTC.

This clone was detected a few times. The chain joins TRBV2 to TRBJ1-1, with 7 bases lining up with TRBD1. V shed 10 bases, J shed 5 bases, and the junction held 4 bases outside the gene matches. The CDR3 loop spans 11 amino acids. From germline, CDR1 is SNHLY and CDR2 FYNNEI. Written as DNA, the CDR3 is TGTGCCAAACAGGGGAGTACTGAAGCTTTCTTT. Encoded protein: CAKQGSTEAFF. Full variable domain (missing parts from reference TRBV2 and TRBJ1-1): EPEVTQTPSHQVTQMGQEVILRCVPISNHLYFYWYRQILGQKVEFLVSFYNNEISEKSEIFDDQFSVERPDGSNFTLKIRSTKLEDSAMYFCAKQGSTEAFFGQGTRLTVV.

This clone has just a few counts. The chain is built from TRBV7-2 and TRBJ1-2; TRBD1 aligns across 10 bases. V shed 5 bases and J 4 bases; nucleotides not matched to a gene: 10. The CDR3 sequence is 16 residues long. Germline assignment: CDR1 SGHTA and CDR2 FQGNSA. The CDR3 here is CASSVSPGTGAYGYTF. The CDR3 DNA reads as TGTGCCAGCAGCGTCAGCCCCGGGACAGGGGCCTATGGCTACACCTTC. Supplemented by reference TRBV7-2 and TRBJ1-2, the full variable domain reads GAGVSQSPSNKVTEKGKDVELRCDPISGHTALYWYRQSLGQGLEFLIYFQGNSAPDKSGLPSDRFSAERTGGSVSTLTIQRTQQEDSAVYLCASSVSPGTGAYGYTFGSGTRLTVV.

The CDR3 region has the DNA TGTGCCTGGAGTTCGGGGGGAGAGACCCAGTACTTC. Its translation: CAWSSGGETQYF. The J gene is TRBJ2-5, the V gene TRBV30; 7 positions agree with TRBD2. Germline V lookup: CDR1 GTSNPN, CDR2 SVGIG (reference sequence). The CDR3 runs 12 residues. J lost 4 bases, V lost 2 bases, and 1 base had no gene match.

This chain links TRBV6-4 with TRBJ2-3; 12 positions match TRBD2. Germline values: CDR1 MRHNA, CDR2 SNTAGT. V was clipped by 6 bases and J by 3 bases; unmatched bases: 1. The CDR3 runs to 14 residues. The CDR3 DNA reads TGTGCCAGCAGCCTAGCGGGAGGGACAGATACGCAGTATTTT. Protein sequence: CASSLAGGTDTQYF.

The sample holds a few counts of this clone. The CDR3 loop reads CASTIALRGAGNTIYF. CDR3 bases: TGTGCCAGCACCATCGCCCTCCGGGGGGCTGGAAACACCATATATTTT. The chain has TRBV3-1 (or the pseudogene TRBV3-2) and TRBJ1-3; TRBD1 is a possible D gene (5 bases). Deletions cut 7 bases from V and 2 bases from J, with 18 bases between. CDR3 length: 16 residues. Germline V gene lookup returns CDR1 LGHDT and CDR2 YNNKEL (reference sequence).

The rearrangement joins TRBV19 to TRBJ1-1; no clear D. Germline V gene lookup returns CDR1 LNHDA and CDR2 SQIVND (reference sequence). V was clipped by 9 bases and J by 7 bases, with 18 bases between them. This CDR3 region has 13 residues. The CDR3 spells CASAPRVSVEAFF. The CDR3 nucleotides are TGTGCCAGCGCCCCGCGGGTCTCCGTTGAAGCTTTCTTT.

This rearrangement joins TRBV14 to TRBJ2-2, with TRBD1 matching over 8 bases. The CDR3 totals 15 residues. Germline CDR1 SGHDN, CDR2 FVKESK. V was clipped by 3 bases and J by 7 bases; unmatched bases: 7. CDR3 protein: CASSHWTGKNGELFF. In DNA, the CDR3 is TGTGCCAGCAGCCACTGGACAGGGAAAAACGGGGAGCTGTTTTTT.

The CDR3 reads CASSQRTAQGGYTF. Here the CDR3 DNA reads TGTGCCAGCAGTCAGAGGACAGCCCAGGGAGGCTACACCTTC. The V and J genes are TRBV2 and TRBJ1-2; D perhaps matches TRBD1 (6 bases). The CDR3 covers 14 residues. Germline CDR1 SNHLY, CDR2 FYNNEI. Trimming stripped 5 bases from V and 8 bases from J, with 18 bases between.

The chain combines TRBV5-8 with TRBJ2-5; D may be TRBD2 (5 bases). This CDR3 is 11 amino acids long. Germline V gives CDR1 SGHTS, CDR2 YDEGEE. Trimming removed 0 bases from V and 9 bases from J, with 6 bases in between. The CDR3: CASSLVRAQYF. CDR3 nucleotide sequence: TGTGCCAGCAGCTTGGTGAGGGCCCAGTACTTC.

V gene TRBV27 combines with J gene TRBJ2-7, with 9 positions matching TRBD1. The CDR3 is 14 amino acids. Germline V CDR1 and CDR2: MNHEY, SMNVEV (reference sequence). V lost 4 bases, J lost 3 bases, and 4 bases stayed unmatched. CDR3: CASSSGTGIYEQYF. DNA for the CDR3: TGTGCCAGCAGTTCCGGGACAGGGATCTACGAGCAGTACTTC.

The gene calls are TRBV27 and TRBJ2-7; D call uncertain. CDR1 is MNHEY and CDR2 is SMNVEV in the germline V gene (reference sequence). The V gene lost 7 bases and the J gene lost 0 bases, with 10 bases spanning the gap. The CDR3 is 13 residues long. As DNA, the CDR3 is TGTGCCAGCAAGACTGCAAACTCCTACGAGCAGTACTTC. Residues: CASKTANSYEQYF.

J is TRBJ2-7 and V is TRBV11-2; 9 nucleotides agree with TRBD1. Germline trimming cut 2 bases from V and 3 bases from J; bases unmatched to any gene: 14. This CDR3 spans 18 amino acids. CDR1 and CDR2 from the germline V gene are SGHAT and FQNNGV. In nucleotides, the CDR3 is TGTGCCAGCAGCTTAACTGGAGGTGGGACAGGGCCTTACTACGAGCAGTACTTC. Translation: CASSLTGGGTGPYYEQYF.

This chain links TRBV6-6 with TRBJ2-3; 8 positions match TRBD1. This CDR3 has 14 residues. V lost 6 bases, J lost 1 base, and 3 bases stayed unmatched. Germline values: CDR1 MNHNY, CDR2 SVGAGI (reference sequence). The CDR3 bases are TGTGCCAGCAGGCAGACAGGGGGCACAGATACGCAGTATTTT. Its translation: CASRQTGGTDTQYF.

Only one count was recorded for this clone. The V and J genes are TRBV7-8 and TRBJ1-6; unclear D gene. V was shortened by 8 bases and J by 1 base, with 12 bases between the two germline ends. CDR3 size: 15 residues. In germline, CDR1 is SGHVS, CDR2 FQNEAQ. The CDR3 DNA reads TGTGCCAGCGGCGGACTAGGGTCCTATAATTCACCCCTCCACTTT. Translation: CASGGLGSYNSPLHF.

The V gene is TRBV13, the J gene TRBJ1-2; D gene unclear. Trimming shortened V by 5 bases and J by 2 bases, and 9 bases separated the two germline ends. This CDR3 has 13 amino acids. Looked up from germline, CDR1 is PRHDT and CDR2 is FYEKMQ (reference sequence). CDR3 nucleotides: TGTGCCAGCAGCCGCCGGGAGAACTATGGCTACACCTTC. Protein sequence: CASSRRENYGYTF.

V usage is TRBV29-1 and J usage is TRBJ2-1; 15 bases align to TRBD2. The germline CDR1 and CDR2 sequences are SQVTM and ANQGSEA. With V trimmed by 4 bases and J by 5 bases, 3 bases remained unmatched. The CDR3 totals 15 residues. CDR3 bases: TGCAGCGTTGGGACTAGCGGGAGGGCCAACAATGAGCAGTTCTTC. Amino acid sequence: CSVGTSGRANNEQFF.

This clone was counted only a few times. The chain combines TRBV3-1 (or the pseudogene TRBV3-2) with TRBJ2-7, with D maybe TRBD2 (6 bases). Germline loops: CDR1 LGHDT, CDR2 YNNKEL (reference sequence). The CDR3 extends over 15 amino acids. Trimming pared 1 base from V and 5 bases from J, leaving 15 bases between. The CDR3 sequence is CASSQAQGGVNEQYF. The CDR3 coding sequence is TGTGCCAGCAGCCAAGCCCAAGGCGGGGTTAACGAGCAGTACTTC.

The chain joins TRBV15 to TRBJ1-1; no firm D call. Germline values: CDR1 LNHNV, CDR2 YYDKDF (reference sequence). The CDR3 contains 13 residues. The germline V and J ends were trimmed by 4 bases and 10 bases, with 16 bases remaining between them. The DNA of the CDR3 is TGTGCCACCAGCAACTCAAGGAGGATGGGAGCTTTCTTT. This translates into CATSNSRRMGAFF.

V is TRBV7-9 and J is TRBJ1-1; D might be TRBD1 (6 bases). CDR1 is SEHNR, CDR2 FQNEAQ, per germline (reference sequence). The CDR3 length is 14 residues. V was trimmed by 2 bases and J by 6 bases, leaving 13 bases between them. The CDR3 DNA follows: TGTGCCAGCAGCTTAACAGGGAGCTTGGCTGAAGCTTTCTTT. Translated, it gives CASSLTGSLAEAFF. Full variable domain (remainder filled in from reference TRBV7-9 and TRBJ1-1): DTGVSQNPRHKITKRGQNVTFRCDPISEHNRLYWYRQTLGQGPEFLTYFQNEAQLEKSRLLSDRFSAERPKGSFSTLEIQRTEQGDSAMYLCASSLTGSLAEAFFGQGTRLTVV.